This TCR beta chain was captured by sequencing in a study of cytomegalovirus exposure and HLA in healthy donors. The germline V gene has CDR1 MNHEY and CDR2 SMNVEV (reference sequence). V lost 1 base to trimming and J lost 6 bases; unmatched junction nucleotides: 6. This CDR3 is built from 15 residues. The study ran its PCR with 60 Vbeta and 13 Jbeta primers. Clones were sequenced by immunoSEQ multiplex PCR, and TCRdb holds only the in-frame ones, with some missing. The sample consists of 99,000 or so clones, roughly 80% of them appearing once. The sequence came from a man aged 55-75 years in good health and CMV-seropositive. The sample taken for sequencing was PBMCs. The gene calls are TRBV27 and TRBJ1-2, with 9 bases aligning to TRBD1. The CDR3 DNA is TGTGCCAGCAGTTTATTGGGACAGGGCCTAGATGGCTACACCTTC. It codes for CASSLLGQGLDGYTF.